The rows below give T cell receptor beta chains drawn from one sample of a study of T cells in Graves' hyperthyroidism and ophthalmopathy. A single record per CDR3 protein comes from TCRdb applying MiXCR to the multiplex PCR reads. The sample gives under 350,000 distinct CDR3 sequences, about 20% of which show up once; about 49% is in the top ten. Sequencing was performed on blood. The receptors come from a woman aged 50 to 60 with Graves' hyperthyroidism. CDR3s include the opening cysteine and the closing phenylalanine or tryptophan. The order of the fields is CDR3 DNA, CDR3 protein, clone size, J gene, D gene, V gene. The D gene is left open where the match is weak. Not every row has a clone size; where given, it reads once, few, many or a size class.

CDR3 DNA: TGTGCCAGCAGCTTAGCAAGAACTAATGAAAAACTGTTTTTT
CDR3 protein: CASSLARTNEKLFF
clone size: many
J gene: TRBJ1-4
D gene: -
V gene: TRBV11-2

CDR3 DNA: TGCGCCAGCAGGGGCGCTGGAGGTTATGAAGCTTTCTTT
CDR3 protein: CASRGAGGYEAFF
clone size: many
J gene: TRBJ1-1
D gene: -
V gene: TRBV5-1

CDR3 DNA: TGTGCCTGGCATTACGCGACGAACACCGGGGAGCTGTTTTTT
CDR3 protein: CAWHYATNTGELFF
clone size: -
J gene: TRBJ2-2
D gene: -
V gene: TRBV30

CDR3 DNA: TGTGCCAGTAGTCGGCGGGCAGTCAATGAAGCTTTCTTT
CDR3 protein: CASSRRAVNEAFF
clone size: -
J gene: TRBJ1-1
D gene: -
V gene: TRBV19

CDR3 DNA: TGTGCCAGCAGCTTGGTAGCGACCCCACCCCAAAATGAGCAGTTCTTC
CDR3 protein: CASSLVATPPQNEQFF
clone size: -
J gene: TRBJ2-1
D gene: -
V gene: TRBV5-6

CDR3 DNA: TGTGCCAGCAGCCCTTCCCTCTCTGAGCAGTTCTTC
CDR3 protein: CASSPSLSEQFF
clone size: many
J gene: TRBJ2-1
D gene: -
V gene: TRBV7-8

CDR3 DNA: TGTGCCATCAGTGCAGGGACGGTGAACACTGAAGCTTTCTTT
CDR3 protein: CAISAGTVNTEAFF
clone size: many
J gene: TRBJ1-1
D gene: -
V gene: TRBV10-3

CDR3 DNA: TGTGCCAGTAGGGTAGACTCGGGGCGGAACACTGAAGCTTTCTTT
CDR3 protein: CASRVDSGRNTEAFF
clone size: few
J gene: TRBJ1-1
D gene: -
V gene: TRBV19

CDR3 DNA: TGTGCCAGCTCACCGTATAGCAATCAGCCCCAGCATTTT
CDR3 protein: CASSPYSNQPQHF
clone size: many
J gene: TRBJ1-5
D gene: -
V gene: TRBV18

CDR3 DNA: TGTGCCAGCAGTTCCATTACTAGCGGGAGGGCCGGTGAGCAGTTCTTC
CDR3 protein: CASSSITSGRAGEQFF
clone size: few
J gene: TRBJ2-1
D gene: TRBD2
V gene: TRBV6-1

CDR3 DNA: TGCAGTGAACTGATAGGGGCGGGAGCCCAAGAGACCCAGTACTTC
CDR3 protein: CSELIGAGAQETQYF
clone size: few
J gene: TRBJ2-5
D gene: TRBD2
V gene: TRBV20-1

CDR3 DNA: TGCGCCAGCAGCGGATCGGGACAGGGTGACTATGGCTACACCTTC
CDR3 protein: CASSGSGQGDYGYTF
clone size: -
J gene: TRBJ1-2
D gene: TRBD1
V gene: TRBV5-1

CDR3 DNA: TGTGCCTGGAGTCCCGTTCCGCAGTATTTT
CDR3 protein: CAWSPVPQYF
clone size: many
J gene: TRBJ2-3
D gene: -
V gene: TRBV30

CDR3 DNA: TGTGCCAGCAGTTTAAACCCGCCCGACAATCAGCCCCAGCATTTT
CDR3 protein: CASSLNPPDNQPQHF
clone size: many
J gene: TRBJ1-5
D gene: -
V gene: TRBV12-3/TRBV12-4

CDR3 DNA: TGTGCCAGCAGTGAACGGCTAGCGGAATCCTACGAGCAGTACTTC
CDR3 protein: CASSERLAESYEQYF
clone size: many
J gene: TRBJ2-7
D gene: TRBD2
V gene: TRBV6-1

CDR3 DNA: TGTGCCAGCAGTGGACAGGGGCCCTTCACTGAAGCTTTCTTT
CDR3 protein: CASSGQGPFTEAFF
clone size: -
J gene: TRBJ1-1
D gene: TRBD1
V gene: TRBV2

CDR3 DNA: TGTGCCAGCAAACCCAGCGGGGGGAACAATGAGCAGTTCTTC
CDR3 protein: CASKPSGGNNEQFF
clone size: -
J gene: TRBJ2-1
D gene: TRBD2
V gene: TRBV5-4

CDR3 DNA: TGTGCCAGCAGCCCGCGGACGGATTTCCCCTACGAGCAGTACTTC
CDR3 protein: CASSPRTDFPYEQYF
clone size: once
J gene: TRBJ2-7
D gene: -
V gene: TRBV9

CDR3 DNA: TGTGCCAGCAGTACTACGGACGGAAACTATGGCTACACCTTC
CDR3 protein: CASSTTDGNYGYTF
clone size: many
J gene: TRBJ1-2
D gene: -
V gene: TRBV12-3/TRBV12-4

CDR3 DNA: TGTGCCAGCAGTTTATCCGGGGGCAGGAGAAGCAATCAGCCCCAGCATTTT
CDR3 protein: CASSLSGGRRSNQPQHF
clone size: many
J gene: TRBJ1-5
D gene: -
V gene: TRBV28

CDR3 DNA: TGTGCCAGCAGCCCCTTTGGACTAGCGGGAGACGGGTCCTACAATGAGCAGTTCTTC
CDR3 protein: CASSPFGLAGDGSYNEQFF
clone size: many
J gene: TRBJ2-1
D gene: TRBD2
V gene: TRBV7-3

CDR3 DNA: TGTGCCAGCAAAGCGACAGGGGTGAACACTGAAGCTTTCTTT
CDR3 protein: CASKATGVNTEAFF
clone size: many
J gene: TRBJ1-1
D gene: TRBD1
V gene: TRBV2

CDR3 DNA: TGTGCCAGCAGTTTCCAAATCCTAGCGGGAGGGGGGACCCAGTACTTC
CDR3 protein: CASSFQILAGGGTQYF
clone size: many
J gene: TRBJ2-5
D gene: TRBD2
V gene: TRBV28

CDR3 DNA: TGTGCCAGCAGCTATGAAGGGTCCCCTAGCACAGATACGCAGTATTTT
CDR3 protein: CASSYEGSPSTDTQYF
clone size: many
J gene: TRBJ2-3
D gene: -
V gene: TRBV7-2

CDR3 DNA: TGTGCCTGGAGTGCCTCAGGGCCCTACGAGCAGTACTTC
CDR3 protein: CAWSASGPYEQYF
clone size: many
J gene: TRBJ2-7
D gene: -
V gene: TRBV30

CDR3 DNA: TGTGCCAGTAGTATGAGGCAGCAATATTCACCCCTCCACTTT
CDR3 protein: CASSMRQQYSPLHF
clone size: few
J gene: TRBJ1-6
D gene: -
V gene: TRBV19

CDR3 DNA: TGTGCCAGCAGCGTAGACTCAGGATACGTCTCTGGAAACACCATATATTTT
CDR3 protein: CASSVDSGYVSGNTIYF
clone size: few
J gene: TRBJ1-3
D gene: -
V gene: TRBV9

CDR3 DNA: TGTGCCAGCAGTTTAGACACAAACCAAGAGACCCAGTACTTC
CDR3 protein: CASSLDTNQETQYF
clone size: many
J gene: TRBJ2-5
D gene: -
V gene: TRBV12-3/TRBV12-4

CDR3 DNA: TGTGCCAGCAGCCCGCCCGGCGGGGGGGACACAGATACGCAGTATTTT
CDR3 protein: CASSPPGGGDTDTQYF
clone size: few
J gene: TRBJ2-3
D gene: TRBD2
V gene: TRBV7-3

CDR3 DNA: TGTGCCTGGAGCCCCGGACAGGGCGTTTATGGCTACACCTTC
CDR3 protein: CAWSPGQGVYGYTF
clone size: few
J gene: TRBJ1-2
D gene: TRBD1
V gene: TRBV30

CDR3 DNA: TGTGCCACCAGATCCCCCGGAGACAGGCTCTTTGATGATGAGCAGTTCTTC
CDR3 protein: CATRSPGDRLFDDEQFF
clone size: -
J gene: TRBJ2-1
D gene: -
V gene: TRBV15

CDR3 DNA: TGTGCCAGCTCACCAACAGGGGGTCCGCGCACAGATACGCAGTATTTT
CDR3 protein: CASSPTGGPRTDTQYF
clone size: few
J gene: TRBJ2-3
D gene: TRBD1
V gene: TRBV18

CDR3 DNA: TGCAGTGCCGTGGGACCCTCCACAGATACGCAGTATTTT
CDR3 protein: CSAVGPSTDTQYF
clone size: -
J gene: TRBJ2-3
D gene: -
V gene: TRBV20-1

CDR3 DNA: TGCAGTGCTAGAGATACCACAGGGGACTCTGGGGCCAACGTCCTGACTTTC
CDR3 protein: CSARDTTGDSGANVLTF
clone size: few
J gene: TRBJ2-6
D gene: TRBD1
V gene: TRBV20-1

CDR3 DNA: TGTGCCAGCACCGCAGGGAGGGAAAAACTGTTTTTT
CDR3 protein: CASTAGREKLFF
clone size: many
J gene: TRBJ1-4
D gene: -
V gene: TRBV7-9

CDR3 DNA: TGTGCCAGCAGTTTGGACAGTTTTAAGCCCCAGCATTTT
CDR3 protein: CASSLDSFKPQHF
clone size: few
J gene: TRBJ1-5
D gene: -
V gene: TRBV12-3/TRBV12-4

CDR3 DNA: TGCGCCAGCAGCAAAAACAGGGAGTCACCCCTCCACTTT
CDR3 protein: CASSKNRESPLHF
clone size: -
J gene: TRBJ1-6
D gene: -
V gene: TRBV5-1

CDR3 DNA: TGCGCCAGCACGAGGGGAGGGGGCGAAGACGTATACAATGAGCAGTTCTTC
CDR3 protein: CASTRGGGEDVYNEQFF
clone size: -
J gene: TRBJ2-1
D gene: -
V gene: TRBV5-1

CDR3 DNA: TGTGCCAGCAGCCCCACGGGACAGAGCAATGAAAAACTGTTTTTT
CDR3 protein: CASSPTGQSNEKLFF
clone size: many
J gene: TRBJ1-4
D gene: TRBD1
V gene: TRBV7-2